This T cell receptor (beta chain) was observed in a study of early T cells in non-severe SARS-CoV-2 infection. Study as a whole: Sequencing used unsorted whole-blood bulk RNA, so chains lack pairing. Findings and caveats of the study: Comparison of clonotypes with VDJdb favored anti-spike CD8 responses while missing private and CD4 specificities.

The CDR3 loop spans 14 amino acids. The V and J ends lost 10 bases and 3 bases respectively, with 17 bases between them. Looked up from germline, CDR1 is ENHRY and CDR2 is SYGVKD. The sample holds many counts of this clonotype. Its antigen is unknown. Individual cDNA molecules received unique molecular identifiers during library preparation. Using its own MiXCR run on the 5' RACE reads, TCRdb lists one record per CDR3 protein. The table includes some 51,000 distinct CDR3 sequences, 15% detected once. The sequenced sample was whole blood, obtained at baseline. The clonotype originates from an adult who was a healthcare worker with PCR-confirmed SARS-CoV-2 infection or an uninfected control (not recorded which). The chain employs TRBV10-3 and TRBJ2-3; maybe TRBD2 (7 bases). The chain's CDR3 is CATRRGAETDTQYF. CDR3 in DNA: TGTGCCACCCGCCGGGGGGCCGAGACAGATACGCAGTATTTT.